Listed below are T cell receptor beta chains from one sample, sequenced in a study of cytomegalovirus exposure and HLA in healthy donors. Repertoires were generated with immunoSEQ multiplex PCR, while TCRdb's copy carries only in-frame clones and drops some. This table holds 130,000 or so clones, approximately 87% found once. The sequenced material came from PBMCs. The source is a middle-aged man in good health and CMV-seronegative. CDR3s include the opening cysteine and the closing phenylalanine or tryptophan. A D gene is named only where the DNA matches it firmly. Expanded clones get a size class; other rows say once, few or many, or leave the size out.

NA | TRBJ1-5 | TRBV27 | NA | TGTGCCAGCAGTTTAAGAGGGAATCAGCCCCAGCATTTT | CASSLRGNQPQHF
NA | TRBJ2-1 | TRBV18 | NA | TGTGCCAGCTCACAGGGGTATCACAATGAGCAGTTCTTC | CASSQGYHNEQFF
NA | TRBJ2-2 | TRBV9 | NA | TGTGCCAGCAGCGTAAGGCATCAGGGGTCCCCCCTTTCCGGGGAGCTGTTTTTT | CASSVRHQGSPLSGELFF
TRBD1 | TRBJ2-7 | TRBV27 | NA | TGTGCCAGCAGTTTGGCGGGACAGGGGAGTGGCGAGCAGTACTTC | CASSLAGQGSGEQYF
NA | TRBJ1-4 | TRBV29-1 | NA | TGCAGCGTTGAAGTACAGGGTGGGCATACTAATGAAAAACTGTTTTTT | CSVEVQGGHTNEKLFF
TRBD1 | TRBJ1-1 | TRBV4-3 | few | TGCGCCAGCAGCCACCTGGGACAGAGGACTGAAGCTTTCTTT | CASSHLGQRTEAFF
TRBD2 | TRBJ2-1 | TRBV29-1 | few | TGCAGCGTTAGCGGGGGGGTATACAATGAGCAGTTCTTC | CSVSGGVYNEQFF
TRBD2 | TRBJ2-7 | TRBV4-3 | NA | TGCGCCAGCAGCCAAGGACTAGCAGACCCCTACGAGCAGTACTTC | CASSQGLADPYEQYF
TRBD1 | TRBJ2-3 | TRBV9 | NA | TGTGCCAGCAGCCGACAGGGAAGGATCACAGATACGCAGTATTTT | CASSRQGRITDTQYF
NA | TRBJ2-7 | TRBV6-1 | NA | TGTGCCAGCAGTGAATCGGTATCCCGCTTATCTTACGAGCAGTACTTC | CASSESVSRLSYEQYF
TRBD1 | TRBJ2-1 | TRBV2 | NA | TGTGCCAGCAGTGAAGAACAGGGGTTCTACAATGAGCAGTTCTTC | CASSEEQGFYNEQFF
NA | TRBJ1-4 | TRBV7-5 | NA | TGTGCCAGAAGCTACGGTGGACAGGGTGCAACTAATGAAAAACTGTTTTTT | CARSYGGQGATNEKLFF
NA | TRBJ1-2 | TRBV27 | NA | TGTGCCAGCAGTTTGAGTTGGCAGGGGTGTGGCTACACCTTC | CASSLSWQGCGYTF
NA | TRBJ2-7 | TRBV28 | NA | TGTGCCAGCAGTTTCGTCCAGGGTCCCTCCTACGAGCAGTACTTC | CASSFVQGPSYEQYF
TRBD1 | TRBJ1-1 | TRBV7-9 | NA | TGTGCCAGCAGCCCCCGGGACAGGGTTGGGGGAGCTTTCTTT | CASSPRDRVGGAFF
NA | TRBJ1-1 | TRBV28 | few | TGTGCCAGCAGCCTGAGCCCCGGGAGGACTGAAGCTTTCTTT | CASSLSPGRTEAFF